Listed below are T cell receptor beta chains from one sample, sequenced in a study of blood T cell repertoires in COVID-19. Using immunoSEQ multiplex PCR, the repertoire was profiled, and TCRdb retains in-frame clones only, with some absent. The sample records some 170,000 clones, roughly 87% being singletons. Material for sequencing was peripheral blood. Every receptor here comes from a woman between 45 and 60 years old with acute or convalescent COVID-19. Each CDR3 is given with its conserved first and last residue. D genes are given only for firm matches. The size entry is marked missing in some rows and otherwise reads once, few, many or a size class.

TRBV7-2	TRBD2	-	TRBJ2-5	CASSTRPGLAETQYF	TGTGCCAGCAGCACTAGACCGGGACTAGCGGAGACCCAGTACTTC
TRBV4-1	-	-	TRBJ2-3	CASSPLHGATDTQYF	TGCGCCAGCAGCCCCCTACATGGAGCCACAGATACGCAGTATTTT
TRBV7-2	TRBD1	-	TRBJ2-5	CASSSRQGKETQYF	TGTGCCAGCAGCTCCCGACAGGGTAAAGAGACCCAGTACTTC
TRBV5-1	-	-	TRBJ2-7	CASSPALMTDFYEQYF	TGCGCCAGCAGCCCGGCGTTGATGACAGATTTTTACGAGCAGTACTTC
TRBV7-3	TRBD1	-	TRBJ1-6	CASSSLDRGSINSPLHF	TGTGCCAGCAGCTCCTTGGACAGGGGGTCGATAAATTCACCCCTCCACTTT
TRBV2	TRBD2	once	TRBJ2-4	CASSEGGLQNIQYF	TGTGCCAGCAGTGAGGGGGGGTTGCAAAACATTCAGTACTTC
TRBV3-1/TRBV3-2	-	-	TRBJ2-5	CASSRPYWEWVETQYF	TGTGCCAGCAGCCGCCCTTACTGGGAGTGGGTAGAGACCCAGTACTTC
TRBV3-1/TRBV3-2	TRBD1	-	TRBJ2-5	CATHRGVIQETQYF	TGTGCCACCCACAGGGGAGTGATCCAAGAGACCCAGTACTTC
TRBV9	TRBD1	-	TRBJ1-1	CASSVGALTGPATEAFF	TGTGCCAGCAGCGTAGGAGCCCTGACAGGGCCAGCCACTGAAGCTTTCTTT
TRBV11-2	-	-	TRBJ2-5	CASSATGSWATQYF	TGTGCCAGCAGCGCAACAGGGTCTTGGGCGACCCAGTACTTC
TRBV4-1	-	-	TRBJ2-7	CASSVGVWPYEQYF	TGCGCCAGCAGCGTGGGAGTGTGGCCCTACGAGCAGTACTTC
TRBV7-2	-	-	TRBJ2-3	CASSFQGGGPTDTQYF	TGTGCCAGCAGCTTCCAGGGGGGCGGGCCCACAGATACGCAGTATTTT
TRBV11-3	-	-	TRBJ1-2	CASSLGGYGYTF	TGTGCCAGCAGCTTGGGGGGGTATGGCTACACCTTC
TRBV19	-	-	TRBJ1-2	CASSTMELRNYGYTF	TGTGCCAGTAGTACCATGGAGTTGCGGAACTATGGCTACACCTTC
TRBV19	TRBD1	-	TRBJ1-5	CASSPTGGPNQPQHF	TGTGCCAGTAGCCCGACAGGGGGCCCCAATCAGCCCCAGCATTTT